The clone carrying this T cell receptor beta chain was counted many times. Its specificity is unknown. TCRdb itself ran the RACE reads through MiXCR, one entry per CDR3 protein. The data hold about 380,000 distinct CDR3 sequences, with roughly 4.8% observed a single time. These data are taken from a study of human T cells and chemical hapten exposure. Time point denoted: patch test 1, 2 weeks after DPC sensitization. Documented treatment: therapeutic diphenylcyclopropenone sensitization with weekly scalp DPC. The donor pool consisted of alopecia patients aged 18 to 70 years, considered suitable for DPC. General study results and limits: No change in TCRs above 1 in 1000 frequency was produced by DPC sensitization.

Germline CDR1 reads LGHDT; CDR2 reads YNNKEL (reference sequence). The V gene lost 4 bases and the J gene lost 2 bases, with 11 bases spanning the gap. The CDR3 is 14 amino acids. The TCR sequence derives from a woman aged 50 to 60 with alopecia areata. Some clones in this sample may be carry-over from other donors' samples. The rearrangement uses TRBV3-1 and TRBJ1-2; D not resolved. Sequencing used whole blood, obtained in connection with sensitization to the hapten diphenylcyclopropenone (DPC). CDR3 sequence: CASSREARNYGYTF. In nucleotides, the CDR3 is TGTGCCAGCAGCCGAGAAGCCAGGAACTATGGCTACACCTTC.